What follows are 19 T cell receptor beta chains derived from one specimen sequenced in a study of CD8+ T cells in alopecia areata. The treatment denotes: oral pan-JAK inhibitor, 5-10 mg twice daily. Sequencing relied on a cDNA template that was reverse transcribed from extracted RNA. Assay used: immunoSEQ multiplex PCR; TCRdb lists only in-frame clones, some missing. The sample has fewer than 150,000 clones, 75% to 85% seen once. This sample comprised CD8+ T cells sorted from blood, obtained at week 4, from a patient treated with tofacitinib. These receptors were collected from a human donor with alopecia areata.

This chain links TRBV7-6 with TRBJ2-3; a weak D match, TRBD2 (7 bases). V was clipped by 2 bases and J by 5 bases, with 14 bases between them. Germline CDR1 SGHVS, CDR2 FNYEAQ. The CDR3 is made up of 15 amino acids. The CDR3: CASSLRGGGGDTQYF. The CDR3 DNA sequence: TGTGCCAGCAGCTTACGCGGGGGCGGAGGAGATACGCAGTATTTT.

The V gene is TRBV27, the J gene TRBJ2-3; TRBD1 agrees at 7 bases. This CDR3 is built from 14 residues. The ends lost 2 bases at V and 1 base at J; junction bases unmatched: 0. Germline V gene data show CDR1 as MNHEY and CDR2 as SMNVEV (reference sequence). The CDR3 loop reads CASSLGQGTDTQYF. Here the CDR3 DNA reads TGTGCCAGCAGTTTAGGACAGGGCACAGATACGCAGTATTTT.

This chain joins TRBV5-1 and TRBJ2-2; TRBD1 matches 9 bases. The germline gives CDR1 SGHRS, CDR2 YFSETQ. J was trimmed by 1 base and V by 5 bases; bases with no gene match: 6. CDR3 length: 16 amino acids. In DNA, the CDR3 is TGCGCCAGCAGTGGATCGACAGGGGGGAACACCGGGGAGCTGTTTTTT. Translated, it gives CASSGSTGGNTGELFF.

This chain joins TRBV27 and TRBJ2-1; 8 positions match TRBD2. The CDR3 is 16 amino acids. The J segment lost 4 bases and the V segment lost 0 bases, leaving 5 bases of the junction unmatched. Germline lookup yields CDR1 MNHEY and CDR2 SMNVEV (reference sequence). The CDR3 bases are TGTGCCAGCAGTTTATCAGGCGGGGGGCCTTACAATGAGCAGTTCTTC. It is translated as CASSLSGGGPYNEQFF.

The chain has TRBV30 and TRBJ2-5; 7 bases are shared with TRBD2. V was clipped by 8 bases and J by 5 bases; unmatched bases: 8. Germline V lookup: CDR1 GTSNPN, CDR2 SVGIG (reference sequence). The CDR3 is 12 residues long. CDR3 DNA sequence: TGTGCCCGACGGGGGGAGGGGGAGACCCAGTACTTC. As protein: CARRGEGETQYF.

J is TRBJ2-2 and V is TRBV7-3; no clear D. Germline CDR1 is SGHTA and CDR2 is FQGTGA. V lost 3 bases, J lost 1 base, and 9 bases lay in between. The CDR3 is 15 residues long. Written as DNA, the CDR3 is TGTGCCAGCAGCTTTAATCCGGGGAACACCGGGGAGCTGTTTTTT. Protein product: CASSFNPGNTGELFF.

This clone has more than one count but fewer than ten. This chain connects TRBV29-1 to TRBJ2-1; no definite D call. The CDR3 is 12 amino acids. CDR1 is SQVTM and CDR2 is ANQGSEA in the germline V gene. Trimming took 7 bases from V and 8 from J, leaving 15 bases between them. CDR3 sequence: CSALDPADEQFF. For the CDR3, the DNA is TGCAGCGCCCTTGATCCGGCCGATGAGCAGTTCTTC.

This clone was seen just once. The sample carries other DNA sequences with the same CDR3. V is TRBV9 and J is TRBJ2-5, with 11 positions matching TRBD1. CDR1 is SGDLS, CDR2 YYNGEE, per germline. This CDR3 has 15 amino acids. V gave up 0 bases and J gave up 5 bases; unmatched junction bases: 3. CDR3 DNA: TGTGCCAGCAGCGTAGGAGGGACAGGGGGGGAGACCCAGTACTTC. Protein: CASSVGGTGGETQYF.

CDR3 residues: CASSQRGDGNYEQYF. As DNA, the CDR3 is TGTGCCAGCAGCCAAAGGGGGGACGGGAACTACGAGCAGTACTTC. V gene TRBV4-2 combines with J gene TRBJ2-7, with D perhaps matching TRBD1 or TRBD2 (6 bases each). Germline values: CDR1 LGHNA, CDR2 YNFKEQ. Trimming pared 2 bases from V and 3 bases from J, leaving 14 bases between. This CDR3 is built from 15 residues.

This clone was observed many times. The chain is built from TRBV4-3 and TRBJ2-2; 11 bases map to TRBD2. Losses at the gene ends were 1 base for V and 4 bases for J; bases not matched to a gene: 5. Per the germline V gene, CDR1 is LGHNA and CDR2 is YSLEER. The CDR3 is 17 amino acids. DNA of the CDR3: TGCGCCAGCAGCCAAGTGGCTAGCGGGGGGTCCACCGGGGAGCTGTTTTTT. The encoded protein is CASSQVASGGSTGELFF.

This clone was seen just once. The V and J genes are TRBV6-5 and TRBJ2-7; the D is unclear. Germline lookup yields CDR1 MNHEY and CDR2 SVGAGI. V dropped 2 bases and J dropped 0 bases, with 5 bases sitting between them. This CDR3 spans 13 amino acids. CDR3 coding DNA: TGTGCCAGCAGTTACGCAGTCTCCTACGAGCAGTACTTC. This codes for CASSYAVSYEQYF.

The chain combines TRBV29-1 with TRBJ2-5; 12 bases agree with TRBD2. The germline gives CDR1 SQVTM, CDR2 ANQGSEA. The CDR3 runs to 16 residues. Trimming took 3 bases from V and 4 from J; bases not matched to a gene: 9. CDR3 residues: CSVERLAGGQGETQYF. CDR3 in DNA: TGCAGCGTTGAGCGCCTAGCGGGGGGGCAAGGAGAGACCCAGTACTTC.

The chain has TRBV4-1 and TRBJ2-3, with D perhaps being TRBD1 or TRBD2 (5 bases each). The CDR3 length is 15 residues. CDR1 is MGHRA and CDR2 is YSYEKL in the germline V gene. The V end lost 1 base, the J end lost 2 bases, and 10 bases lay between the germline ends. CDR3 sequence: CASSQGQGPTDTQYF. In nucleotides, the CDR3 is TGCGCCAGCAGCCAAGGCCAGGGACCCACAGATACGCAGTATTTT.

The J gene is TRBJ1-1, the V gene TRBV18; perhaps TRBD1 as D (5 bases). The germline V gene has CDR1 KGHSH and CDR2 LQKENI. The CDR3 covers 16 residues. The V end lost 4 bases, the J end lost 4 bases, and 19 bases lay between the germline ends. Written as DNA, the CDR3 is TGTGCCAGCTCACTCGCCCCACGAGGGGAGGGCACTGAAGCTTTCTTT. Its translation is CASSLAPRGEGTEAFF.

The J gene is TRBJ2-1, the V gene TRBV27, with D perhaps TRBD2 (5 bases). Trimming shortened V by 7 bases and J by 5 bases, and 6 bases separated the two germline ends. The CDR3 covers 11 residues. Germline loops: CDR1 MNHEY, CDR2 SMNVEV (reference sequence). The CDR3 DNA sequence: TGTGCCAGCACGGGAAACAATGAGCAGTTCTTC. Translated: CASTGNNEQFF.

The genes are TRBV6-5 and TRBJ2-7, with TRBD1 matching 7 bases. Unmatched junction bases numbered 6, after V lost 5 bases and J lost 2 bases. Germline V gene data show CDR1 as MNHEY and CDR2 as SVGAGI. This CDR3 contains 14 residues. CDR3 sequence reads: CASSNPGTAYEQYF. For the CDR3, the DNA is TGTGCCAGCAGTAACCCCGGGACAGCCTACGAGCAGTACTTC.

The chain has TRBV4-3 and TRBJ2-7, with a tentative D call TRBD1 (6 bases). With 0 bases removed from V and 3 bases from J, the gap between germline ends came to 15 bases. Germline V gives CDR1 LGHNA, CDR2 YSLEER. CDR3 length: 16 amino acids. CDR3: CASSQDILGHIYEQYF. DNA of the CDR3: TGCGCCAGCAGCCAAGATATCTTGGGACACATCTACGAGCAGTACTTC.

This chain links TRBV28 with TRBJ1-1; D unresolved. In germline, CDR1 is MDHEN, CDR2 SYDVKM. This CDR3 region has 14 residues. V lost 6 bases to trimming and J lost 0 bases, with 11 bases between them. The CDR3 spells CASRPTQMNTEAFF. The CDR3 bases are TGTGCCAGCAGACCCACACAGATGAACACTGAAGCTTTCTTT.

Remarks on this clone: This CDR3 is also generated by other DNA sequences in the sample. CDR3 amino acids: CSVGQGTYEQYF. In DNA, the CDR3 is TGCAGCGTCGGACAGGGCACCTACGAGCAGTACTTC. The V gene is TRBV29-1, the J gene TRBJ2-7; TRBD1 matches at 8 bases. Trimming at V came to 6 bases and at J to 2 bases, leaving 3 bases not matched to a gene. This CDR3 is built from 12 residues. Germline CDR1 SQVTM, CDR2 ANQGSEA.